Listed below are T cell receptor beta chains from one sample, sequenced in a study of cytomegalovirus exposure and HLA in healthy donors. Measured with immunoSEQ multiplex PCR; TCRdb has only the in-frame clones, and not every one. The data hold 150,000 to 200,000 clones, with 75% to 90% observed a single time. The sequenced material came from PBMCs. Every receptor here comes from a girl aged 5-17 years in good health and CMV-seropositive. The CDR3 runs from the conserved cysteine through the conserved F or W. Fields, in order: V gene, clone size, D gene, J gene, CDR3 DNA, CDR3 protein. The D gene is left open where the match is weak. The size entry is marked missing in some rows and otherwise reads once, few, many or a size class.

V gene: TRBV2; clone size: NA; D gene: TRBD1; J gene: TRBJ2-4; CDR3 DNA: TGTGCCAGCAGTGAAGACAGGGGCAGGAACATTCAGTACTTC; CDR3 protein: CASSEDRGRNIQYF
V gene: TRBV6-6; clone size: NA; D gene: NA; J gene: TRBJ2-7; CDR3 DNA: TGTGCCAGCAGCCCCCTGCTCGAACAGGCCAACTACGAGCAGTACTTC; CDR3 protein: CASSPLLEQANYEQYF
V gene: TRBV27; clone size: few; D gene: NA; J gene: TRBJ2-7; CDR3 DNA: TGTGCCAGCAGTTCCCGACTAGGGTCCTACGAGCAGTACTTC; CDR3 protein: CASSSRLGSYEQYF
V gene: TRBV7-9; clone size: NA; D gene: TRBD2; J gene: TRBJ2-2; CDR3 DNA: TGTGCCAGCAGATATAGTTCCAGGACTAGCGGGGCGAACACCGGGGAGCTGTTTTTT; CDR3 protein: CASRYSSRTSGANTGELFF
V gene: TRBV12-5; clone size: few; D gene: TRBD1; J gene: TRBJ2-3; CDR3 DNA: TGTGCTAGTGGTCGGGACAGGGTAAGCACAGATACGCAGTATTTT; CDR3 protein: CASGRDRVSTDTQYF
V gene: TRBV27; clone size: NA; D gene: NA; J gene: TRBJ1-2; CDR3 DNA: TGTGCCAGCAAAAGCTTCAGGCCCAACTATGGCTACACCTTC; CDR3 protein: CASKSFRPNYGYTF
V gene: TRBV29-1; clone size: NA; D gene: NA; J gene: TRBJ1-2; CDR3 DNA: TGCAGCGTCGGGGGGTTTTTGGGCTACACCTTC; CDR3 protein: CSVGGFLGYTF
V gene: TRBV7-6; clone size: once; D gene: TRBD1; J gene: TRBJ2-6; CDR3 DNA: TGTGCCAGCAGCTCACAGGGGGCTGGGGCCAACGTCCTGACTTTC; CDR3 protein: CASSSQGAGANVLTF
V gene: TRBV18; clone size: NA; D gene: TRBD1; J gene: TRBJ1-1; CDR3 DNA: TGTGCCAGCTCACCGGGGGGGACAGGGCTAGCTTTCTTT; CDR3 protein: CASSPGGTGLAFF
V gene: TRBV29-1; clone size: NA; D gene: NA; J gene: TRBJ2-7; CDR3 DNA: TGCAGCGCCCCCCGAGCGAGGGTGTTCTACGAGCAGTACTTC; CDR3 protein: CSAPRARVFYEQYF
V gene: TRBV6-1; clone size: NA; D gene: TRBD1; J gene: TRBJ1-2; CDR3 DNA: TGTGCCAGCAGTGATGATGGTTGGGACAGGTACTATGGCTACACCTTC; CDR3 protein: CASSDDGWDRYYGYTF
V gene: TRBV10-3; clone size: few; D gene: TRBD1; J gene: TRBJ2-6; CDR3 DNA: TGTGCCATCAGTGACCTAGTTGGACAGGGTAGGACTGGGGCCAACGTCCTGACTTTC; CDR3 protein: CAISDLVGQGRTGANVLTF
V gene: TRBV6-4; clone size: few; D gene: TRBD1; J gene: TRBJ1-2; CDR3 DNA: TGTGCCAGCAGTAGGGACAGGGCCATCTATGGCTACACCTTC; CDR3 protein: CASSRDRAIYGYTF
V gene: TRBV30; clone size: NA; D gene: TRBD2; J gene: TRBJ2-1; CDR3 DNA: TGTGCCCGGAACAACGCGGGAGTCGCCTACAATGAGCAGTTCTTC; CDR3 protein: CARNNAGVAYNEQFF
V gene: TRBV6-1; clone size: few; D gene: NA; J gene: TRBJ2-1; CDR3 DNA: TGTGCCAGCAGAGGACAGAGTTTGGGCTACAATGAGCAGTTCTTC; CDR3 protein: CASRGQSLGYNEQFF
V gene: TRBV5-6; clone size: NA; D gene: TRBD2; J gene: TRBJ2-2; CDR3 DNA: TGTGCCAGCAGCTTTGCTAGCGGGACGAACACCGGGGAGCTGTTTTTT; CDR3 protein: CASSFASGTNTGELFF
V gene: TRBV19; clone size: NA; D gene: TRBD1; J gene: TRBJ1-5; CDR3 DNA: TGTGCCAGTAACCACAGGGGTATGGGAAGGCAGCCCCAGCATTTT; CDR3 protein: CASNHRGMGRQPQHF
V gene: TRBV10-2; clone size: NA; D gene: TRBD2; J gene: TRBJ2-5; CDR3 DNA: TGCGCCAGCAGACCGACTAGCGGGAGTGAGACCCAGTACTTC; CDR3 protein: CASRPTSGSETQYF
V gene: TRBV15; clone size: NA; D gene: TRBD2; J gene: TRBJ2-7; CDR3 DNA: TGTGCCACCAGCAGAGATCTGGGAGGGTACTCCTACGAGCAGTACTTC; CDR3 protein: CATSRDLGGYSYEQYF
V gene: TRBV19; clone size: NA; D gene: NA; J gene: TRBJ2-3; CDR3 DNA: TGTGCCAGTAGTCTATTTCCTAGTTCCACAGATACGCAGTATTTT; CDR3 protein: CASSLFPSSTDTQYF
V gene: TRBV4-1; clone size: NA; D gene: NA; J gene: TRBJ1-1; CDR3 DNA: TGCGCCAGCAGCCTGGGAGTGGGGTCGGAAGTGAACACTGAAGCTTTCTTT; CDR3 protein: CASSLGVGSEVNTEAFF
V gene: TRBV11-2; clone size: NA; D gene: TRBD1; J gene: TRBJ2-7; CDR3 DNA: TGTGCCAGCAGCTTATTTCGATCAGGGGGTTACTACGAGCAGTACTTC; CDR3 protein: CASSLFRSGGYYEQYF
V gene: TRBV5-1; clone size: NA; D gene: NA; J gene: TRBJ2-1; CDR3 DNA: TGCGCCAGCAGCTTGGACCTAGGGGTTTACAATGAGCAGTTCTTC; CDR3 protein: CASSLDLGVYNEQFF
V gene: TRBV18; clone size: NA; D gene: NA; J gene: TRBJ1-5; CDR3 DNA: TGTGCCAGCTCAGAACGGACAGACGGAGGTCAGCCCCAGCATTTT; CDR3 protein: CASSERTDGGQPQHF
V gene: TRBV14; clone size: NA; D gene: TRBD2; J gene: TRBJ2-2; CDR3 DNA: TGTGCCAGCAGCCAAGTTTTGACTAGCGGGCATGCGAACACCGGGGAGCTGTTTTTT; CDR3 protein: CASSQVLTSGHANTGELFF
V gene: TRBV10-1; clone size: NA; D gene: NA; J gene: TRBJ2-3; CDR3 DNA: TGCGCCAGCAGTGAGTCTGCAGGGGTCACAGATACGCAGTATTTT; CDR3 protein: CASSESAGVTDTQYF
V gene: TRBV10-1; clone size: once; D gene: TRBD1; J gene: TRBJ1-4; CDR3 DNA: TGCGCCAGCAGCCCCGGACAGGGGGCGTCTAATGAAAAACTGTTTTTT; CDR3 protein: CASSPGQGASNEKLFF
V gene: TRBV5-4; clone size: NA; D gene: NA; J gene: TRBJ1-5; CDR3 DNA: TGTGCCAGCAGCTCGGGTCTGGGTAATCAGCCCCAGCATTTT; CDR3 protein: CASSSGLGNQPQHF
V gene: TRBV19; clone size: NA; D gene: TRBD2; J gene: TRBJ2-2; CDR3 DNA: TGTGCCAGTAGAGGCCTAGCGGGAGCGGACGGCGGGGAGCTGTTTTTT; CDR3 protein: CASRGLAGADGGELFF
V gene: TRBV30; clone size: NA; D gene: NA; J gene: TRBJ2-5; CDR3 DNA: TGTGCCTGGAGTGGACAGGAGCCGGGGGAGACCCAGTACTTC; CDR3 protein: CAWSGQEPGETQYF
V gene: TRBV4-1; clone size: NA; D gene: NA; J gene: TRBJ2-7; CDR3 DNA: TGCGCCAGCAGCCAAGAAGATAGCGGCTCCTACGAGCAGTACTTC; CDR3 protein: CASSQEDSGSYEQYF
V gene: TRBV5-1; clone size: once; D gene: NA; J gene: TRBJ1-3; CDR3 DNA: TGCGCCAGCAGCTTGGAAGGGGAAACTGGAAACACCATATATTTT; CDR3 protein: CASSLEGETGNTIYF
V gene: TRBV10-3; clone size: NA; D gene: NA; J gene: TRBJ1-1; CDR3 DNA: TGTGCCATCACGGTCTCCAGGGCGGATAACACTGAAGCTTTCTTT; CDR3 protein: CAITVSRADNTEAFF
V gene: TRBV5-1; clone size: NA; D gene: NA; J gene: TRBJ1-2; CDR3 DNA: TGCGCCAGCAGCTCTAAGATTCGGGGGGCACGCTATGGCTACACCTTC; CDR3 protein: CASSSKIRGARYGYTF
V gene: TRBV15; clone size: NA; D gene: TRBD2; J gene: TRBJ2-7; CDR3 DNA: TGTGCCACCAGCAGAACTAGCGGGAGAGACGAGCAGTACTTC; CDR3 protein: CATSRTSGRDEQYF
V gene: TRBV5-6; clone size: NA; D gene: NA; J gene: TRBJ2-7; CDR3 DNA: TGTGCCAGCAGCTGGGACTTCGGTAGGGAGCAGTACTTC; CDR3 protein: CASSWDFGREQYF
V gene: TRBV9; clone size: NA; D gene: NA; J gene: TRBJ2-5; CDR3 DNA: TGTGCCAGCAGCGTTCAACAGCAAGAGACCCAGTACTTC; CDR3 protein: CASSVQQQETQYF
V gene: TRBV6-6; clone size: NA; D gene: TRBD2; J gene: TRBJ2-1; CDR3 DNA: TGTGCCAGCAGTTACTCGGCGAGCGGGATTTACAATGAGCAGTTCTTC; CDR3 protein: CASSYSASGIYNEQFF
V gene: TRBV6-6; clone size: NA; D gene: TRBD1; J gene: TRBJ1-2; CDR3 DNA: TGTGCCAGCAGTTACGTCGGACAGGAGGTCTATGGCTACACCTTC; CDR3 protein: CASSYVGQEVYGYTF
V gene: TRBV12-2; clone size: NA; D gene: NA; J gene: TRBJ2-5; CDR3 DNA: TGTGCAAGTCGCTTGGAGGCGGGAGACCCAGAGACCCAGTACTTC; CDR3 protein: CASRLEAGDPETQYF
V gene: TRBV27; clone size: once; D gene: NA; J gene: TRBJ2-1; CDR3 DNA: TGTGCCAGCAGCCCTAGTTATGCCTACAATGAGCAGTTCTTC; CDR3 protein: CASSPSYAYNEQFF
V gene: TRBV4-1; clone size: NA; D gene: TRBD1; J gene: TRBJ2-7; CDR3 DNA: TGCGCCAGCAGCCAAGATAAACAGGGGTTGGGCGAGCAGTACTTC; CDR3 protein: CASSQDKQGLGEQYF
V gene: TRBV5-4; clone size: NA; D gene: NA; J gene: TRBJ2-7; CDR3 DNA: TGTGCCAGCAGCTTGGGACAGTCCTACGAGCAGTACTTC; CDR3 protein: CASSLGQSYEQYF
V gene: TRBV11-2; clone size: NA; D gene: TRBD2; J gene: TRBJ2-7; CDR3 DNA: TGTGCCAGCAGCTTAGTAGGCGGGGGGAAATACGAGCAGTACTTC; CDR3 protein: CASSLVGGGKYEQYF
V gene: TRBV10-3; clone size: NA; D gene: TRBD2; J gene: TRBJ2-3; CDR3 DNA: TGTGCCATCAGTACGGGAGGGAGGGGGACAGATACGCAGTATTTT; CDR3 protein: CAISTGGRGTDTQYF
V gene: TRBV5-5; clone size: NA; D gene: NA; J gene: TRBJ2-7; CDR3 DNA: TGTGCCAGCAGCTTGGTTGGTTTAAGGGGCTACGAGCAGTACTTC; CDR3 protein: CASSLVGLRGYEQYF
V gene: TRBV9; clone size: NA; D gene: TRBD1; J gene: TRBJ2-6; CDR3 DNA: TGTGCCAGCAGCGACAGGGGTGGGGCCAACGTCCTGACTTTC; CDR3 protein: CASSDRGGANVLTF
V gene: TRBV6-5; clone size: NA; D gene: TRBD1; J gene: TRBJ1-3; CDR3 DNA: TGTGCCAGCAGTTACCACGGGACAGGGGGAGGAAACACCATATATTTT; CDR3 protein: CASSYHGTGGGNTIYF
V gene: TRBV7-9; clone size: NA; D gene: TRBD1; J gene: TRBJ2-7; CDR3 DNA: TGTGCCAGCAGCCCCCATCTGACAGGGGCCTACGAGCAGTACTTC; CDR3 protein: CASSPHLTGAYEQYF
V gene: TRBV30; clone size: NA; D gene: NA; J gene: TRBJ2-1; CDR3 DNA: TGTGCCTGGACAGAGGTCACGAGCTCCTACAATGAGCAGTTCTTC; CDR3 protein: CAWTEVTSSYNEQFF